This TCR beta chain was sequenced in a study of regulatory T cells in long-lasting Graves disease. The study's findings and limits: Clonotypes that were public and shared totalled approximately 2,800 in persistent patients versus 900 to 1,000 in new patients.

This clonotype was counted many times. Its antigen is currently unknown. Looked up from germline, CDR1 is SQVTM and CDR2 is ANQGSEA. The CDR3 runs to 13 residues. Arm-PCR of CDR3 regions with iRepertoire HTBI primers generated TCR beta libraries. In TCRdb, the multiplex PCR reads were re-called with MiXCR into one record per CDR3 protein. Among approximately 480,000 distinct CDR3 sequences listed, about 16% were seen once. The time point was: newly diagnosed GD, antithyroid drugs for less than 3 months. RNA isolated from PBMCs was used to make the TCR library. The guidelines of the American Thyroid Association were the basis for diagnosing Graves' disease. This sample was shared with a second study, whose subject was T cells in Graves' hyperthyroidism and ophthalmopathy.

The sequencing here drew on peripheral blood mononuclear cells (PBMCs), taken at new diagnosis, from a patient treated with antithyroid drugs. The origin of this receptor is a middle-aged man with Graves disease. The J gene is TRBJ2-2, the V gene TRBV29-1; D might be TRBD1 (6 bases). Here the CDR3 reads CSYSGDKAAELFF. CDR3 nucleotide sequence: TGCAGTTATTCCGGGGACAAAGCCGCGGAGCTGTTTTTT.